The present T cell receptor (beta chain) was sequenced within a study of T-cell reconstitution after alpha-beta-depleted transplantation in children. This sample's TCRbeta library carried unique molecular identifier barcodes. MiXCR, run by TCRdb on the PCR reads, gives a single entry per CDR3 protein. The sample comprises around 450,000 distinct CDR3 sequences, 43% of which are singletons, and 27% rests with the top ten. At least ten counts were recorded for this clonotype. The origin of this receptor is a girl aged 2-10 years with aplastic anemia, due to receive a stem cell transplant. The sequencing used PBMCs, collected before TCRalphabeta/CD19-depleted stem cell transplant.

Here the CDR3 reads CASSGTHLGSPLHF. As DNA, the CDR3 is TGTGCCAGCAGTGGGACCCATTTGGGTTCACCCCTCCACTTT. V usage is TRBV27 and J usage is TRBJ1-6; D perhaps matches TRBD1 (5 bases). Trimming removed 5 bases from V and 9 bases from J, with 14 bases in between. CDR1 is MNHEY, CDR2 SMNVEV, per germline (reference sequence). This CDR3 contains 14 residues.